The rows below give T cell receptor beta chains drawn from one sample of a study of blood T cells in healthy people across ages. TCRdb reprocessed the 5' RACE reads with MiXCR, giving one entry per CDR3 protein. Of some 760,000 distinct CDR3 sequences in the sample, about 25% were seen once. A further study also used this sample, focusing on T cells of mothers and their children.

The sequencing input was blood. Source of these receptors: a boy aged 10-17 years in good health. Both conserved end residues are part of each CDR3. The order of the fields is D gene, clone size, J gene, V gene, CDR3 protein, CDR3 DNA. The D gene is left open where the match is weak. Where a row states a size, it is once, few, many or the class of an expanded clone; other rows omit it.

NA	NA	TRBJ1-1	TRBV7-9	CASSSGARVGEAFF	TGTGCCAGCAGCTCCGGGGCCCGGGTCGGTGAAGCTTTCTTT
TRBD1	few	TRBJ2-3	TRBV11-2	CASSSLTGTNTDTQYF	TGTGCCAGCAGCTCCCTGACAGGGACAAACACAGATACGCAGTATTTT
NA	NA	TRBJ2-7	TRBV7-8	CASSTRDKQPNSYEQYF	TGTGCCAGCAGCACAAGGGACAAGCAGCCCAACTCCTACGAGCAGTACTTC
NA	NA	TRBJ2-1	TRBV6-2/TRBV6-3	CASSYPASIDNEQFF	TGTGCCAGCAGTTACCCTGCTAGTATCGACAATGAGCAGTTCTTC
NA	many	TRBJ2-5	TRBV7-2	CASSPRPLETQYF	TGTGCCAGCAGCCCCCGCCCTTTGGAGACCCAGTACTTC
TRBD1	few	TRBJ2-7	TRBV4-3	CASSQEAQGEGYEQYF	TGCGCCAGCAGCCAAGAAGCGCAGGGGGAAGGCTACGAGCAGTACTTC
TRBD2	NA	TRBJ2-1	TRBV2	CASRLAGVFYEQFF	TGTGCCAGCCGACTAGCGGGAGTATTCTATGAGCAGTTCTTC
NA	NA	TRBJ2-6	TRBV11-2	CASSFQGGLSGANVLTF	TGTGCCAGCAGCTTTCAGGGGGGCCTCTCTGGGGCCAACGTCCTGACTTTC
NA	few	TRBJ2-5	TRBV27	CASSLSYGWETQYF	TGTGCCAGCAGTTTATCGTACGGATGGGAGACCCAGTACTTC
TRBD2	few	TRBJ2-1	TRBV29-1	CSVEGGTSPYNEQFF	TGCAGCGTTGAAGGGGGGACTAGCCCCTACAATGAGCAGTTCTTC
TRBD2	NA	TRBJ2-5	TRBV11-2	CASSFTGGYQETQYF	TGTGCCAGCAGCTTTACCGGGGGGTACCAAGAGACCCAGTACTTC
NA	NA	TRBJ1-5	TRBV28	CASSFSGWQGIWPYQPQHF	TGTGCCAGCAGTTTCTCCGGGTGGCAGGGGATTTGGCCTTATCAGCCCCAGCATTTT